These 20 T cell receptor beta chains originate from one sample sequenced in a study of CD8 T cells in ankylosing spondylitis. Study-level findings and limits: The study identified a TCR beta motif of several highly homologous variants that appeared characteristic of ankylosing spondylitis blood.

These receptors have no identified antigens. TCRdb ran MiXCR on the 5' RACE reads and lists one entry per CDR3 protein. Of 300,000 to 400,000 distinct CDR3 sequences listed, around 20% are singletons. Source material: blood, either unsorted or a sorted T cell fraction (not recorded which). These receptors all stem from a male donor with ankylosing spondylitis.

In nucleotides, the CDR3 is TGTGCCAGCAGTGAGTTTGCGCGGGGAGATACGCAGTATTTT. Translation gives CASSEFARGDTQYF. V gene TRBV2 combines with J gene TRBJ2-3, with D possibly being TRBD2 (6 bases). Germline V gene lookup returns CDR1 SNHLY and CDR2 FYNNEI. With 3 bases removed from V and 5 bases from J, the gap between germline ends came to 12 bases. There are 14 residues in the CDR3.

The rearrangement joins TRBV6-2 or TRBV6-3 to TRBJ2-4, with D possibly TRBD2 on 5 matching bases. The CDR3 runs 15 residues. In germline, CDR1 is MNHEY, CDR2 SVGEGT. Trimming pared 5 bases from V and 0 bases from J, leaving 11 bases between. CDR3 in amino acids: CASSAVGRAKNIQYF. CDR3 in DNA: TGTGCCAGCAGTGCAGTAGGGAGAGCCAAAAACATTCAGTACTTC.

This clonotype was detected only a few times. The chain uses TRBV20-1 and TRBJ2-1, with D unclear. From germline, CDR1 is DFQATT and CDR2 SNEGSKA (reference sequence). This CDR3 has 16 amino acids. Trimming stripped 1 base from V and 3 bases from J, with 16 bases between. The CDR3 sequence: CSARGRANLLYNEQFF. As DNA, the CDR3 is TGCAGTGCTAGAGGAAGGGCGAACCTACTCTACAATGAGCAGTTCTTC.

This chain uses TRBV6-5 with TRBJ1-2; 9 positions match TRBD1. In germline, CDR1 is MNHEY, CDR2 SVGAGI. Trimming took 2 bases from V and 5 from J; bases not matched to a gene: 12. This CDR3 is built from 17 residues. The CDR3 DNA reads as TGTGCCAGCAGTTACGCCGGGACAGGGCCCTCTGGGTATGGCTACACCTTC. Amino acid sequence: CASSYAGTGPSGYGYTF.

This clonotype was recorded at least ten times. The J gene is TRBJ2-7, the V gene TRBV7-2; D gene unclear. CDR1 SGHTA and CDR2 FQGNSA come from the germline V gene. The V gene lost 5 bases and the J gene lost 2 bases, with 13 bases spanning the gap. The CDR3 spans 14 residues. The CDR3 DNA reads TGTGCCAGCAGCCGAGCTAGAGGCACCTACGAGCAGTACTTC. Translated, it gives CASSRARGTYEQYF.

This clonotype was seen at least ten times. V is TRBV7-9 and J is TRBJ2-1; D call uncertain. The CDR3 has 15 residues. Trimming stripped 1 base from V and 0 bases from J, with 7 bases between. Looked up from germline, CDR1 is SEHNR and CDR2 is FQNEAQ (reference sequence). CDR3 in DNA: TGTGCCAGCAGCTTAGGGCGTACCTCCTACAATGAGCAGTTCTTC. This sequence encodes CASSLGRTSYNEQFF.

This clonotype occurred a few times. The genes are TRBV15 and TRBJ1-2; weak D call: TRBD1 (5 bases). The ends were cut back, 5 bases at V and 7 bases at J, with 17 bases in the middle. CDR1 is LNHNV, CDR2 YYDKDF, per germline (reference sequence). This CDR3 has 14 residues. CDR3 sequence (DNA): TGTGCCACCAGCTACAGGACATCGGGGACTGGCTACACCTTC. Translating gives CATSYRTSGTGYTF.

The sample holds a few counts of this clonotype. This chain connects TRBV27 to TRBJ2-3, with 8 bases matching TRBD2. CDR1 is MNHEY, CDR2 SMNVEV, per germline (reference sequence). Trimming removed 5 bases from V and 2 bases from J; junction bases left unmatched: 6. This CDR3 comprises 15 residues. This CDR3 is CASSKSGGTTDTQYF. The CDR3 region has the DNA TGTGCCAGCAGTAAATCGGGAGGGACCACAGATACGCAGTATTTT.

V gene TRBV20-1 combines with J gene TRBJ2-5, with 8 bases fitting TRBD1. The V gene's germline CDR1 is DFQATT and CDR2 SNEGSKA (reference sequence). The CDR3 is made up of 15 amino acids. V lost 0 bases, J lost 2 bases, and 5 bases stayed unmatched. The CDR3 coding sequence is TGCAGTGCTAGAGATTGGAGACAGGGGCAAGAGACCCAGTACTTC. It specifies CSARDWRQGQETQYF.

This clonotype occurred a few times. V is TRBV29-1 and J is TRBJ1-3; unclear D gene. Trimming shortened V by 5 bases and J by 2 bases, and 13 bases separated the two germline ends. CDR1 and CDR2 (germline): SQVTM, ANQGSEA. The CDR3 spans 14 residues. As DNA, the CDR3 is TGCAGCGTTTTCGAGGGCGCGCCTGGAAACACCATATATTTT. Translating it yields CSVFEGAPGNTIYF. Supplemented by reference TRBV29-1 and TRBJ1-3, the full variable domain reads SAVISQKPSRDICQRGTSLTIQCQVDSQVTMMFWYRQQPGQSLTLIATANQGSEATYESGFVIDKFPISRPNLTFSTLTVSNMSPEDSSIYLCSVFEGAPGNTIYFGEGSWLTVV.

This clonotype was observed a handful of times. The chain is built from TRBV2 and TRBJ2-3; D is tentatively TRBD1 or TRBD2 (5 bases each). The CDR3 contains 15 residues. Germline CDR1 SNHLY, CDR2 FYNNEI. V was pared by 5 bases and J by 1 base, with 13 bases between. CDR3 protein: CASSLGDFGTDTQYF. CDR3 nucleotide sequence: TGTGCCAGCAGTTTGGGGGATTTCGGCACAGATACGCAGTATTTT.

The sample holds a few counts of this clonotype. This chain joins TRBV28 and TRBJ1-1; D may be TRBD1 (6 bases). The CDR3 is 15 residues long. Trimming took 4 bases from V and 4 from J, leaving 16 bases between them. The V gene's germline CDR1 is MDHEN and CDR2 SYDVKM. CDR3 DNA: TGTGCCAGCAGTTCGCCTACAGGGAGCGGCACTGAAGCTTTCTTT. This translates into CASSSPTGSGTEAFF.

This clonotype was observed a handful of times. The genes are TRBV18 and TRBJ2-7, with D uncertain. Trimming removed 3 bases from V and 0 bases from J, with 9 bases in between. CDR3 size: 14 residues. Germline assignment: CDR1 KGHSH and CDR2 LQKENI. The chain's CDR3 is CASSPGRSSYEQYF. In DNA, the CDR3 is TGTGCCAGCTCACCGGGCAGGAGCTCCTACGAGCAGTACTTC.

This rearrangement joins TRBV5-1 to TRBJ2-5, with D perhaps TRBD1 (5 bases). Trimming stripped 4 bases from V and 4 bases from J, with 17 bases between. Per the germline V gene, CDR1 is SGHRS and CDR2 is YFSETQ. This CDR3 contains 15 residues. CDR3 nucleotide sequence: TGCGCCAGCAGCCAAAGTTGGGGCAACATAGAGACCCAGTACTTC. Amino acids: CASSQSWGNIETQYF.

J is TRBJ2-7 and V is TRBV5-1; 10 bases map to TRBD1. With V trimmed by 6 bases and J by 2 bases, 5 bases remained unmatched. CDR1 SGHRS and CDR2 YFSETQ come from the germline V gene. CDR3 size: 14 residues. The CDR3 bases are TGCGCCAGCACCCGGACAGGGGGAACCTACGAGCAGTACTTC. Translated, it gives CASTRTGGTYEQYF.

Worth noting for this clonotype: The CDR3 end shows no conserved phenylalanine or tryptophan, and so a read error is likely. The chain links TRBV6-1 to TRBJ2-4; perhaps TRBD2 as D (6 bases). The CDR3 has 16 residues. Germline loops: CDR1 MNHNS, CDR2 SASEGT. V was pared by 3 bases and J by 7 bases, with 19 bases between. CDR3 in DNA: TGTGCCAGCAGTGATTATGGGGGGACCCCCACTAACATTCAGTACTCC. It yields the protein CASSDYGGTPTNIQYS.

The CDR3 is CASSLEASGTPYEQYF. The CDR3 DNA follows: TGTGCCAGCAGCTTAGAAGCCAGCGGGACTCCCTACGAGCAGTACTTC. The chain employs TRBV7-2 and TRBJ2-7; TRBD2 aligns across 7 bases. The CDR3 consists of 16 residues. After removal of 1 base from V and 2 bases from J, the junction contained 8 bases not matched to a gene. Germline V gene sequence: CDR1 SGHTA, CDR2 FQGNSA.

The chain has TRBV20-1 and TRBJ1-5; possible D gene TRBD1, 5 bases. The CDR3 totals 14 residues. The germline CDR1 and CDR2 sequences are DFQATT and SNEGSKA (reference sequence). V was clipped by 1 base and J by 4 bases, with 11 bases between them. The CDR3 DNA sequence: TGCAGTGCTAGAGCGGAACAGGTTAATCAGCCCCAGCATTTT. Amino acid sequence: CSARAEQVNQPQHF.

The chain combines TRBV28 with TRBJ2-7, with D perhaps given as TRBD1 or TRBD2 (5 bases each). Per germline, CDR1 MDHEN and CDR2 SYDVKM. Deletions cut 6 bases from V and 0 bases from J, with 15 bases between. The CDR3 covers 15 residues. The CDR3 is CASSPGEGISYEQYF. CDR3 DNA sequence: TGTGCCAGCAGCCCCGGAGAGGGGATCTCCTACGAGCAGTACTTC. The full variable domain, with the rest looked up from reference TRBV28 and TRBJ2-7, is DVKVTQSSRYLVKRTGEKVFLECVQDMDHENMFWYRQDPGLGLRLIYFSYDVKMKEKGDIPEGYSVSREKKERFSLILESASTNQTSMYLCASSPGEGISYEQYFGPGTRLTVT.

V is TRBV4-1 and J is TRBJ2-1; D tentatively reads TRBD1 or TRBD2 (6 bases each). CDR3 length: 13 amino acids. Germline V gene sequence: CDR1 MGHRA, CDR2 YSYEKL. V lost 0 bases to trimming and J lost 13 bases, with 13 bases between them. The CDR3 spells CASSQDGGRVQFF. The CDR3 nucleotides are TGCGCCAGCAGCCAAGATGGGGGGCGAGTCCAGTTCTTC.